These 31 T cell receptor beta chains were all obtained from the same sample, sequenced in a study of cytomegalovirus exposure and HLA in healthy donors. Use of 60 Vbeta and 13 Jbeta primers characterized the PCR. Using immunoSEQ multiplex PCR, the repertoire was profiled, and TCRdb retains in-frame clones only, with some absent. The table lists roughly 200,000 clones, approximately 80% of them singletons. Sequenced: PBMCs. The receptors originated from a female donor in good health and CMV-seronegative.

This rearrangement joins TRBV11-2 to TRBJ1-1; D uncertain. Trimming stripped 5 bases from V and 5 bases from J, with 12 bases between. Germline V gives CDR1 SGHAT, CDR2 FQNNGV. The CDR3 extends over 13 amino acids. The CDR3 loop reads CASSPSTGTEAFF. DNA for the CDR3: TGTGCCAGCAGCCCATCGACCGGGACTGAAGCTTTCTTT. The whole variable domain, filled in from reference TRBV11-2 and TRBJ1-1, reads EAGVAQSPRYKIIEKRQSVAFWCNPISGHATLYWYQQILGQGPKLLIQFQNNGVVDDSQLPKDRFSAERLKGVDSTLKIQPAKLEDSAVYLCASSPSTGTEAFFGQGTRLTVV.

The chain carries TRBV11-3 and TRBJ2-5; a possible D gene is TRBD1 (5 bases). V shed 1 base and J shed 4 bases, with 13 bases lying between them. This CDR3 is built from 15 residues. Germline V gene sequence: CDR1 SGHNT, CDR2 YENEEA. DNA for the CDR3: TGTGCCAGCAGCTTAGGCAGGGTTGAAGGAGAGACCCAGTACTTC. This translates into CASSLGRVEGETQYF.

V gene TRBV7-8 combines with J gene TRBJ2-7; D is uncertain. Trimming took off 5 bases at V and 0 bases at J, with 14 bases between the two ends. CDR1 is SGHVS, CDR2 FQNEAQ, per germline. The CDR3 contains 15 residues. CDR3: CASSPGFSRSYEQYF. CDR3 coding DNA: TGTGCCAGCAGCCCCGGTTTCTCCCGCTCCTACGAGCAGTACTTC.

Regarding this clone: At one of its ends the junction is not consistent with the germline gene, which may arise from a read error. This CDR3 is CASSLGLSDSGSSYNEQFF. The CDR3 DNA is TGTGCTAGCAGCTTAGGCCTTAGTGATAGCGGGAGTTCTTACAATGAGCAGTTCTTC. The V call is TRBV7-7, the J call TRBJ2-1; 9 bases match TRBD2. Per germline, CDR1 SSHAT and CDR2 FNYEAQ (reference sequence). This CDR3 spans 19 amino acids.

This chain uses TRBV7-9 with TRBJ2-2; TRBD2 matches at 8 bases. The CDR3 totals 14 residues. The germline CDR1 and CDR2 sequences are SEHNR and FQNEAQ (reference sequence). The J segment lost 9 bases and the V segment lost 5 bases, leaving 8 bases of the junction unmatched. CDR3 sequence: CASSPRSGGRELFF. CDR3 nucleotides: TGTGCCAGCAGCCCAAGGAGCGGGGGACGGGAGCTGTTTTTT.

The chain links TRBV9 to TRBJ1-3; no definite D call. V was shortened by 3 bases and J by 0 bases, with 4 bases between the two germline ends. The length of the CDR3 is 13 residues. Germline V gene lookup returns CDR1 SGDLS and CDR2 YYNGEE. CDR3 sequence (DNA): TGTGCCAGCAGCGCCCACTCTGGAAACACCATATATTTT. Its translation: CASSAHSGNTIYF.

V is TRBV9 and J is TRBJ2-3; 7 nucleotides align to TRBD2. Losses at the gene ends were 4 bases for V and 1 base for J; bases not matched to a gene: 6. Germline assignment: CDR1 SGDLS and CDR2 YYNGEE. This CDR3 has 15 residues. CDR3 residues: CASSLGAGGTDTQYF. The CDR3 bases are TGTGCCAGCAGCTTGGGTGCGGGGGGCACAGATACGCAGTATTTT.

This chain connects TRBV4-1 to TRBJ2-2; no clear D gene. Between the trimmed V and J ends, which lost 4 bases and 3 bases, there was a span of 3 bases. The CDR3 spans 12 residues. CDR1 MGHRA and CDR2 YSYEKL come from the germline V gene. Written as DNA, the CDR3 is TGCGCCAGCAGCCCCTACACCGGGGAGCTGTTTTTT. As protein: CASSPYTGELFF.

This rearrangement joins TRBV15 to TRBJ1-1; no reliable D call. Trimming removed 2 bases at V and 4 bases at J, with 17 bases between. CDR3 length: 16 amino acids. Looked up from germline, CDR1 is LNHNV and CDR2 is YYDKDF (reference sequence). CDR3 DNA: TGTGCCACCAGCAGATTTTCAGGATCCGGAGGCACTGAAGCTTTCTTT. This gives the protein CATSRFSGSGGTEAFF.

This chain connects TRBV5-6 to TRBJ2-7; 7 bases line up with TRBD1. The ends lost 2 bases at V and 1 base at J; junction bases unmatched: 6. Per the germline V gene, CDR1 is SGHDT and CDR2 is YYEEEE. This CDR3 has 15 residues. This CDR3 reads CASSFNRGISYEQYF. The CDR3 DNA reads as TGTGCCAGCAGCTTTAACAGGGGTATATCCTACGAGCAGTACTTC.

This clone was recorded once. The V gene is TRBV30, the J gene TRBJ1-2; 10 nucleotides agree with TRBD1. Germline V lookup: CDR1 GTSNPN, CDR2 SVGIG (reference sequence). With 4 bases clipped from V and 7 bases from J, the junction kept 12 bases outside the gene matches. The CDR3 loop spans 15 amino acids. CDR3: CAWNPPGQGRRGYTF. The DNA of the CDR3 is TGTGCCTGGAACCCCCCGGGACAGGGGAGGCGTGGCTACACCTTC.

This chain connects TRBV30 to TRBJ2-5; D is perhaps TRBD2 (6 bases). The CDR3 covers 12 residues. The germline gives CDR1 GTSNPN, CDR2 SVGIG (reference sequence). V shed 5 bases and J shed 3 bases, with 10 bases lying between them. The CDR3 reads CAWGWREETQYF. The CDR3 bases are TGTGCCTGGGGGTGGAGGGAAGAGACCCAGTACTTC.

This rearrangement joins TRBV2 to TRBJ2-5; 9 positions agree with TRBD1. This CDR3 comprises 15 residues. The ends lost 8 bases at V and 5 bases at J; junction bases unmatched: 12. Germline CDR1 SNHLY, CDR2 FYNNEI. CDR3 DNA: TGTGCCAGCGCCCTGCGGGGACAGGGAAGGGAGACCCAGTACTTC. Translation gives CASALRGQGRETQYF.

The chain employs TRBV12-5 and TRBJ2-7; D ambiguous. The V gene lost 2 bases and the J gene lost 0 bases, with 5 bases spanning the gap. The CDR3 runs 13 residues. The V gene's germline CDR1 is LGHNT and CDR2 FRNRAP. CDR3 amino acids: CASGLIGSYEQYF. The CDR3, as DNA: TGTGCTAGTGGTTTGATCGGCTCCTACGAGCAGTACTTC.

The chain joins TRBV5-1 to TRBJ1-1; 9 nucleotides agree with TRBD1. CDR1 SGHRS and CDR2 YFSETQ come from the germline V gene. V lost 0 bases, J lost 1 base, and 10 bases stayed unmatched. This CDR3 has 18 amino acids. CDR3 DNA: TGCGCCAGCAGCTTGGCCCCAGGGACAGGGATGTCGAACACTGAAGCTTTCTTT. It specifies CASSLAPGTGMSNTEAFF. Combining the CDR3 with reference TRBV5-1 and TRBJ1-1 gives the whole variable domain KAGVTQTPRYLIKTRGQQVTLSCSPISGHRSVSWYQQTPGQGLQFLFEYFSETQRNKGNFPGRFSGRQFSNSRSEMNVSTLELGDSALYLCASSLAPGTGMSNTEAFFGQGTRLTVV.

On this clone: The sample holds other DNA sequences that translate to the same CDR3. The chain carries TRBV12-5 and TRBJ1-3, with D possibly being TRBD1 (5 bases). Germline assignment: CDR1 LGHNT and CDR2 FRNRAP. Trimming took 3 bases from V and 0 from J, leaving 6 bases between them. The CDR3 consists of 14 residues. CDR3 nucleotides: TGTGCTAGTGGTTTAGGGGTCTCTGGAAACACCATATATTTT. Its translation: CASGLGVSGNTIYF.

The rearrangement joins TRBV10-1 to TRBJ1-3; D perhaps matches TRBD1 (6 bases). This CDR3 contains 16 residues. V shed 5 bases and J shed 2 bases, with 16 bases lying between them. Germline CDR1 and CDR2: WNHNN and SYGVQD (reference sequence). The CDR3 reads CASSTLGTRTGNTIYF. In DNA, the CDR3 is TGCGCCAGCAGTACTTTGGGGACAAGGACTGGAAACACCATATATTTT.

In this sample, this clone turned up a few times. The CDR3 spells CASSSLGQGAGTGELFF. CDR3 nucleotide sequence: TGTGCCAGCAGCTCACTGGGACAGGGGGCGGGGACCGGGGAGCTGTTTTTT. This chain links TRBV7-8 with TRBJ2-2, with TRBD1 matching 12 bases. This CDR3 has 17 residues. The V gene end was trimmed by 4 bases and the J gene end by 5 bases; junction bases not matched to a gene: 8. Germline V gives CDR1 SGHVS, CDR2 FQNEAQ.

V usage is TRBV19 and J usage is TRBJ2-7, with D maybe TRBD2 (5 bases). V was cut by 3 bases and J by 2 bases, with 11 bases left in between. The CDR3 has 14 residues. Germline CDR1 is LNHDA and CDR2 is SQIVND (reference sequence). The CDR3 region has the DNA TGTGCCAGTAGTATCACCGGGAAACCCTACGAGCAGTACTTC. Translating gives CASSITGKPYEQYF. The whole variable domain, filled in from reference TRBV19 and TRBJ2-7, reads DGGITQSPKYLFRKEGQNVTLSCEQNLNHDAMYWYRQDPGQGLRLIYYSQIVNDFQKGDIAEGYSVSREKKESFPLTVTSAQKNPTAFYLCASSITGKPYEQYFGPGTRLTVT.

V and J are TRBV11-3 and TRBJ2-7; D unresolved. Per germline, CDR1 SGHNT and CDR2 YENEEA. This CDR3 is built from 11 residues. Trimming took off 8 bases at V and 1 base at J, with 6 bases between the two ends. DNA of the CDR3: TGTGCCAGCGGCATTTCCTACGAGCAGTACTTC. Protein: CASGISYEQYF.

In its sample, this clone was seen once. The chain combines TRBV12-5 with TRBJ1-4, with D possibly being TRBD1 (5 bases). Germline CDR1 is LGHNT and CDR2 is FRNRAP. The CDR3 sequence is 15 residues long. Trimming removed 0 bases from V and 7 bases from J, with 12 bases in between. CDR3 bases: TGTGCTAGTGGTTTGGTTGCTGGGGCTTTTGAAAAACTGTTTTTT. It specifies CASGLVAGAFEKLFF.

V and J are TRBV7-9 and TRBJ2-7; 8 nucleotides match TRBD2. V lost 1 base to trimming and J lost 2 bases; unmatched junction nucleotides: 4. This CDR3 spans 15 amino acids. The germline V gene encodes CDR1 SEHNR and CDR2 FQNEAQ (reference sequence). CDR3 amino acids: CASSLETSEAYEQYF. CDR3 nucleotide sequence: TGTGCCAGCAGCTTAGAGACTAGCGAGGCCTACGAGCAGTACTTC.

The chain couples TRBV11-2 to TRBJ2-7; TRBD2 is a possible D gene (6 bases). The germline gives CDR1 SGHAT, CDR2 FQNNGV. V lost 1 base, J lost 0 bases, and 16 bases lay in between. The CDR3 contains 17 residues. This chain's CDR3 is CASSLGLAGEASYEQYF. The CDR3 coding sequence is TGTGCCAGCAGCTTAGGCCTAGCTGGGGAGGCCTCCTACGAGCAGTACTTC. Full variable domain (missing parts from reference TRBV11-2 and TRBJ2-7): EAGVAQSPRYKIIEKRQSVAFWCNPISGHATLYWYQQILGQGPKLLIQFQNNGVVDDSQLPKDRFSAERLKGVDSTLKIQPAKLEDSAVYLCASSLGLAGEASYEQYFGPGTRLTVT.

V gene TRBV4-3 combines with J gene TRBJ2-5, with a tentative D call TRBD2 (6 bases). The DNA end lines up better with TRBJ2-7; the J call may be wrong. CDR1 is LGHNA, CDR2 YSLEER, per germline. The CDR3 covers 16 residues. As DNA, the CDR3 is TGCGCCAGCAGCCAAGGGGGGGAAACCCCCTCCTACGAGCAGTACTTC. Amino acid sequence: CASSQGGETPSYEQYF.

The chain is built from TRBV5-4 and TRBJ2-7, with 9 bases lining up with TRBD2. The germline V gene encodes CDR1 SGHNT and CDR2 YYREEE (reference sequence). V shed 4 bases and J 4 bases; nucleotides not matched to a gene: 12. The CDR3 totals 16 residues. CDR3 DNA sequence: TGTGCCAGCAGCCCCGATAGCGGGGGAGTCCTATACGAGCAGTACTTC. Its protein product is CASSPDSGGVLYEQYF.

The chain couples TRBV11-2 to TRBJ1-1; no clear D gene. The ends were cut back, 2 bases at V and 1 base at J, with 5 bases in the middle. The CDR3 totals 13 residues. Germline V gives CDR1 SGHAT, CDR2 FQNNGV. This chain's CDR3 is CASSLKPNTEAFF. In nucleotides, the CDR3 is TGTGCCAGCAGCTTAAAGCCGAACACTGAAGCTTTCTTT.

The V call is TRBV6-5, the J call TRBJ2-7; 8 bases align to TRBD2. The germline CDR1 and CDR2 sequences are MNHEY and SVGAGI. This CDR3 has 15 residues. V shed 8 bases, J shed 3 bases, and the junction held 12 bases outside the gene matches. CDR3 nucleotide sequence: TGTGCCAGCCGGGGGGGGGAGGCCCCCCTCTACGAGCAGTACTTC. This codes for CASRGGEAPLYEQYF.

The V gene is TRBV20-1, the J gene TRBJ2-3, with D tentatively TRBD2 (6 bases). Germline CDR1 reads DFQATT; CDR2 reads SNEGSKA (reference sequence). The CDR3 runs to 11 residues. V dropped 5 bases and J dropped 9 bases, with 12 bases sitting between them. The CDR3 sequence: CSARTSPTQYF. The CDR3 DNA reads TGCAGTGCTCGAACTAGCCCAACGCAGTATTTT.

This clone was picked up a small number of times. This specimen includes other DNA sequences encoding the same CDR3. The chain uses TRBV7-9 and TRBJ2-7; the D is unclear. Trimming took 5 bases from V and 3 from J, leaving 5 bases between them. The germline gives CDR1 SEHNR, CDR2 FQNEAQ (reference sequence). The CDR3 length is 11 residues. CDR3 coding DNA: TGTGCCAGCAGCACATACTACGAGCAGTACTTC. This translates into CASSTYYEQYF. Drawing the rest from reference TRBV7-9 and TRBJ2-7, the complete variable domain is DTGVSQNPRHKITKRGQNVTFRCDPISEHNRLYWYRQTLGQGPEFLTYFQNEAQLEKSRLLSDRFSAERPKGSFSTLEIQRTEQGDSAMYLCASSTYYEQYFGPGTRLTVT.

A few counts support this clone. The J gene is TRBJ2-2, the V gene TRBV4-1; D is unclear. In germline, CDR1 is MGHRA, CDR2 YSYEKL. The CDR3 has 17 amino acids. V was pared by 0 bases and J by 0 bases, with 11 bases between. The CDR3 here is CASSQDSWQANTGELFF. The CDR3 bases are TGCGCCAGCAGCCAAGATAGTTGGCAGGCGAACACCGGGGAGCTGTTTTTT.

This chain links TRBV7-8 with TRBJ1-2; 8 nucleotides line up with TRBD1. The CDR3 totals 17 residues. Germline V lookup: CDR1 SGHVS, CDR2 FQNEAQ. Unmatched junction bases numbered 16, after V lost 5 bases and J lost 5 bases. The CDR3 spells CASSTLWTGKSRYGYTF. CDR3 DNA: TGTGCCAGCAGCACATTATGGACAGGGAAAAGCAGATATGGCTACACCTTC.